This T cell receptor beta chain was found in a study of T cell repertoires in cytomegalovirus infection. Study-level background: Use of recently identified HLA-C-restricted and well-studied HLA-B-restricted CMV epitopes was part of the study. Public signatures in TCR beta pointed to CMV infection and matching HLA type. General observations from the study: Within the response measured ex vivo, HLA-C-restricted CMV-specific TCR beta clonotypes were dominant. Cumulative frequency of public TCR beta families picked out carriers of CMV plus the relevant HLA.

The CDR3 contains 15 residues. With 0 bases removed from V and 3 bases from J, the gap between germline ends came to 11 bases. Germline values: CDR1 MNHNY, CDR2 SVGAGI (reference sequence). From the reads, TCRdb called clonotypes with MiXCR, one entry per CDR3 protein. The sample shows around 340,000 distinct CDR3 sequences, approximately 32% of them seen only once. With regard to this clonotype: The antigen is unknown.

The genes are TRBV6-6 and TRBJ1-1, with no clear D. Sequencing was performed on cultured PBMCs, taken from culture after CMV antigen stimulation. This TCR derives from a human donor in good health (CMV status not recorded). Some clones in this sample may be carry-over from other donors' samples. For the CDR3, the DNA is TGTGCCAGCAGTTACTCGACTTCCTCTTACACTGAAGCTTTCTTT. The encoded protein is CASSYSTSSYTEAFF.